These T cell receptor beta chains were read from a single sample in a study of cytomegalovirus exposure and HLA in healthy donors. The protocol was immunoSEQ multiplex PCR, while the TCRdb copy is restricted to in-frame clones and leaves out a portion. The sample shows some 130,000 clones, approximately 85% of them seen only once. The sample taken for sequencing was PBMCs. The source is a woman in her twenties or thirties in good health and CMV-seropositive. CDR3s include the opening cysteine and the closing phenylalanine or tryptophan. A D gene is named only where the DNA matches it firmly. Some rows mark clone size as missing; the rest say once, few, many or name a class of expanded clone.

d_call clone_size j_call v_call cdr3_aa cdr3_nt
- - TRBJ1-5 TRBV2 CASSDGLSVNQPQHF TGTGCCAGCAGTGATGGACTTTCCGTAAATCAGCCCCAGCATTTT
TRBD1 - TRBJ1-5 TRBV29-1 CSVVWTGGRGNQPQHF TGCAGCGTTGTGTGGACAGGGGGTAGAGGCAATCAGCCCCAGCATTTT
- - TRBJ1-4 TRBV7-3 CASSLQGTANEKLFF TGTGCCAGCAGCTTACAGGGAACGGCTAATGAAAAACTGTTTTTT
- - TRBJ1-1 TRBV30 CAWSGPGGSEAFF TGTGCCTGGAGTGGACCGGGAGGGAGTGAAGCTTTCTTT
TRBD1 - TRBJ2-2 TRBV27 CASSQTGQGGYTGELFF TGTGCCAGCAGTCAGACGGGACAGGGGGGTTACACCGGGGAGCTGTTTTTT
- - TRBJ2-7 TRBV1 CTSSPGGGYEQYF TGCACCAGCAGCCCCGGGGGTGGGTACGAGCAGTACTTC
- - TRBJ1-1 TRBV7-9 CASSLRVSRGGTEAFF TGTGCCAGCAGCTTACGAGTCAGCCGCGGAGGTACTGAAGCTTTCTTT
- - TRBJ2-7 TRBV28 CASRGWTEQYF TGTGCCAGCAGGGGGTGGACAGAGCAGTACTTC
- - TRBJ1-2 TRBV2 CASSQNYGYTF TGTGCCAGCTCACAGAACTATGGCTACACCTTC
TRBD2 - TRBJ2-1 TRBV7-2 CASGGDSYNEQFF TGTGCCAGCGGGGGGGACTCCTACAATGAGCAGTTCTTC
TRBD1 few TRBJ2-3 TRBV27 CASSLIGTGGFIGTDTQYF TGTGCCAGCAGTTTAATCGGGACAGGGGGCTTCATTGGCACAGATACGCAGTATTTT
- - TRBJ2-2 TRBV5-1 CASSWTTISNTGELFF TGCGCCAGCAGCTGGACTACAATATCCAACACCGGGGAGCTGTTTTTT
TRBD1 - TRBJ1-4 TRBV28 CASSLGGRGNEKLFF TGTGCCAGCAGTTTAGGAGGCAGGGGGAATGAAAAACTGTTTTTT
- few TRBJ2-5 TRBV5-1 CASSLGGDAAQETQYF TGCGCCAGCAGCTTGGGGGGGGACGCAGCTCAAGAGACCCAGTACTTC
- - TRBJ1-1 TRBV19 CASSTGREAFF TGTGCCAGTAGTACAGGTCGGGAAGCTTTCTTT
- once TRBJ1-1 TRBV2 CATPDSLNTEAFF TGTGCCACCCCGGACAGTTTGAACACTGAAGCTTTCTTT
TRBD1 - TRBJ2-7 TRBV9 CASSPAGMGTDFYEQYF TGTGCCAGCAGCCCCGCCGGGATGGGGACAGACTTCTACGAGCAGTACTTC
TRBD1 - TRBJ1-3 TRBV7-9 CASSSGTGSSGNTIYF TGTGCCAGCAGCTCAGGGACAGGAAGCTCTGGAAACACCATATATTTT
TRBD1 - TRBJ1-2 TRBV10-3 CAISESGTGGSSKGYTF TGTGCCATCAGTGAGTCCGGGACAGGGGGGAGCTCGAAAGGCTACACCTTC
TRBD1 - TRBJ1-2 TRBV28 CASSTPTGQGRYGYTF TGTGCCAGCAGCACCCCAACGGGACAGGGACGCTATGGCTACACCTTC
TRBD1 - TRBJ2-3 TRBV2 CASSLSPGTGRTDTQYF TGTGCCAGCAGTCTTAGTCCCGGGACAGGCCGCACAGATACGCAGTATTTT
TRBD1 - TRBJ1-2 TRBV18 CASSPPSTGYYGYTF TGTGCCAGCTCACCACCATCGACAGGGTACTATGGCTACACCTTC
TRBD1 - TRBJ1-6 TRBV7-9 CASSSVQGVPLHF TGTGCCAGCAGCTCAGTTCAGGGGGTACCCCTCCACTTT
- - TRBJ1-1 TRBV5-5 CASSLNPASRLAFF TGTGCCAGCAGCTTGAATCCGGCCTCTAGGTTAGCTTTCTTT
TRBD1 - TRBJ1-1 TRBV2 CASKSGGTEAFF TGTGCCAGCAAGTCAGGGGGCACTGAAGCTTTCTTT
TRBD1 - TRBJ1-5 TRBV6-1 CASSGTGWNQPQHF TGTGCCAGCTCCGGGACAGGGTGGAATCAGCCCCAGCATTTT
- few TRBJ2-1 TRBV19 CASRTTGGGNEQFF TGTGCCAGTAGGACCACAGGGGGGGGCAATGAGCAGTTCTTC
TRBD1 - TRBJ1-4 TRBV18 CASSPMEQGANNEKLFF TGTGCCAGCTCACCAATGGAACAGGGGGCGAATAATGAAAAACTGTTTTTT
- few TRBJ1-1 TRBV7-9 CASHWAGNAEAFF TGTGCCAGCCACTGGGCGGGGAACGCTGAAGCTTTCTTT
- - TRBJ1-2 TRBV6-1 CASSDNQGGYTF TGTGCCAGCAGTGATAACCAGGGTGGCTACACCTTC
TRBD1 - TRBJ1-3 TRBV9 CASSVEPGQGSGNTIYF TGTGCCAGCAGCGTAGAGCCGGGACAGGGTTCTGGAAACACCATATATTTT
TRBD1 - TRBJ1-2 TRBV19 CASSVSDRGDGYTF TGTGCCAGTAGTGTATCCGACAGGGGGGATGGCTACACCTTC
- - TRBJ1-1 TRBV6-6 CASRPPSLEEAFF TGTGCCAGCAGACCCCCGAGCCTAGAAGAAGCTTTCTTT
- - TRBJ1-1 TRBV7-9 CASTTPGGTSNTEAFF TGTGCCAGCACCACCCCGGGGGGAACCTCTAACACTGAAGCTTTCTTT
- - TRBJ2-1 TRBV7-9 CSSSALIGSSALPHEQFF TGTTCCAGCAGCGCCCTGATAGGGAGTAGCGCGCTTCCCCATGAGCAGTTCTTC
- - TRBJ2-2 TRBV6-6 CASSRPRDTGELFF TGTGCCAGCAGCCGACCCCGGGACACCGGGGAGCTGTTTTTT
TRBD2 - TRBJ2-3 TRBV5-1 CASSLELAGGADTQYF TGCGCCAGCAGCTTGGAACTAGCGGGAGGAGCAGATACGCAGTATTTT
TRBD1 - TRBJ1-4 TRBV10-3 CAIKQGAQDEKLFF TGTGCCATCAAACAGGGGGCGCAAGATGAAAAACTGTTTTTT